This TCR beta chain originates from a study of cytomegalovirus exposure and HLA in healthy donors. This CDR3 has 15 residues. Looked up from germline, CDR1 is SGHAT and CDR2 is FQNNGV. V was clipped by 1 base and J by 4 bases; unmatched bases: 4. PCR employed 60 Vbeta and 13 Jbeta primers. The authors' processing: In a later analysis, about 11 million of 75 million to 90 million unique beta chains occurred in at least two donors. TCRdb's table, derived via immunoSEQ multiplex PCR, lists solely in-frame clones and lacks some. D and trimming were read from the DNA, whereas the V and J calls and clone size are those reported in that table. Of 53,000 or so clones in the sample, roughly 75% were seen once.

The chain carries TRBV11-2 and TRBJ2-1; TRBD1 matches 7 bases. Input material: PBMCs. The receptor was derived from a young man in good health and CMV-seropositive. Written as DNA, the CDR3 is TGTGCCAGCAGCTTAGGTCGACAGGGATACAATGAGCAGTTCTTC. Amino acids: CASSLGRQGYNEQFF.